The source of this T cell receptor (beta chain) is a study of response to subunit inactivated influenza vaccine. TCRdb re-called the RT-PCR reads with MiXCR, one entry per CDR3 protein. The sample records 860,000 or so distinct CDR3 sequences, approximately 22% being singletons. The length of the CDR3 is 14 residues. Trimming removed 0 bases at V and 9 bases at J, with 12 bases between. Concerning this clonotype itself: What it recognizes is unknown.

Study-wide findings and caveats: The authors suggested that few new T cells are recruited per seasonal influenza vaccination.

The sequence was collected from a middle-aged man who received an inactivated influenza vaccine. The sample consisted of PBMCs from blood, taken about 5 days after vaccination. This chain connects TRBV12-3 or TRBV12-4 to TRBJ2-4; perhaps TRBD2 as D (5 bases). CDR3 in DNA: TGTGCCAGCAGTTTAGCCCGGGGTGGGAGCATTCAGTACTTC. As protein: CASSLARGGSIQYF.